These 14 T cell receptor beta chains were all obtained from the same sample, sequenced in a study of blood T cells in healthy people across ages. A second PCR, run for about 7 to 11 cycles, used a sample-barcoded 5' primer plus a J-beta primer mix. In TCRdb, the 5' RACE reads were re-called with MiXCR into one record per CDR3 protein. The table has 700,000 or so distinct CDR3 sequences, around two fifths seen once. The specimen was blood. Source of these receptors: a man of 80 years or more in good health.

To note about this clonotype: Mismatch with germline at one junction end may stem from a read error. The rearrangement joins TRBV5-1 to TRBJ1-4; a weak D match, TRBD1 (6 bases). The length of the CDR3 is 14 residues. The germline V gene encodes CDR1 SGHRS and CDR2 YFSETQ. CDR3 amino acids: CTSSQQGVSEKLFF. CDR3 coding DNA: TGCACCAGCAGCCAACAGGGTGTTAGTGAAAAACTGTTTTTT.

This clonotype showed up just once. The germline gene is not matched at one end of the junction; a read error may be the cause. The V gene is TRBV20-1, the J gene TRBJ1-5; 7 bases fit TRBD1. The CDR3 sequence is 14 residues long. CDR1 and CDR2 (germline): DFQATT, SNEGSKA (reference sequence). CDR3 amino acids: CSATDRTSSQPQHF. The CDR3, as DNA: TGCAGTGCCACGGACAGGACTAGCAGTCAGCCCCAGCATTTT.

In this sample, this clonotype turned up a few times. V gene TRBV25-1 combines with J gene TRBJ2-7, with 7 positions matching TRBD1. The CDR3 has 13 amino acids. Per germline, CDR1 MGHDK and CDR2 SYGVNS. The V segment lost 7 bases and the J segment 0 bases; nucleotides outside the gene matches: 3. CDR3 sequence reads: CASTRDSSYEQYF. The CDR3, as DNA: TGTGCCAGCACCCGGGACAGCTCCTACGAGCAGTACTTC.

This clonotype was seen only a few times. The V gene is TRBV9, the J gene TRBJ1-6; D gene ambiguous. Trimming left V 0 bases short and J 7 bases short, with 20 bases between. The CDR3 extends over 18 amino acids. Germline values: CDR1 SGDLS, CDR2 YYNGEE. The CDR3 here is CASSVEPSSMSANSPLHF. DNA for the CDR3: TGTGCCAGCAGCGTAGAGCCCTCCTCCATGAGCGCGAATTCACCCCTCCACTTT.

This clonotype turned up a few times. J is TRBJ1-5 and V is TRBV20-1; D is possibly TRBD1 (5 bases). V lost 0 bases and J 13 bases, leaving 13 bases between the germline ends. The CDR3 spans 12 residues. Germline V gene lookup returns CDR1 DFQATT and CDR2 SNEGSKA (reference sequence). DNA of the CDR3: TGCAGTGCTAGAGATGTCGGCGGGGGACAGCATTTT. It is translated as CSARDVGGGQHF.

This chain joins TRBV9 and TRBJ1-2, with TRBD1 as a possible D gene (6 bases). Germline V gene sequence: CDR1 SGDLS, CDR2 YYNGEE. V was cut by 3 bases and J by 0 bases, with 15 bases left in between. CDR3 length equals 16 residues. DNA of the CDR3: TGTGCCAGCAGCGGATACGGACAGACAACTAACTATGGCTACACCTTC. Amino acid sequence: CASSGYGQTTNYGYTF.

There are a few counts of this clonotype. The V call is TRBV4-3, the J call TRBJ1-1; 8 positions agree with TRBD1. The CDR3 is 15 amino acids. Germline V lookup: CDR1 LGHNA, CDR2 YSLEER. V shed 1 base and J 6 bases; nucleotides not matched to a gene: 7. CDR3 amino acids: CASSQGVSTGAEAFF. CDR3 DNA sequence: TGCGCCAGCAGCCAAGGGGTTTCGACAGGGGCTGAAGCTTTCTTT.

This clonotype has just a few counts. The chain couples TRBV10-1 to TRBJ2-3, with TRBD2 identical over 13 bases. Germline V gene lookup returns CDR1 WNHNN and CDR2 SYGVQD (reference sequence). The trim removed 6 bases at V and 3 bases at J, leaving 9 bases unmatched. The CDR3 length is 17 residues. CDR3 sequence reads: CASSATRTSGGTDTQYF. DNA for the CDR3: TGCGCCAGCAGCGCTACCAGGACTAGCGGGGGAACAGATACGCAGTATTTT.

The chain uses TRBV10-1 and TRBJ2-1, with D possibly being TRBD2 (5 bases). CDR1 is WNHNN and CDR2 is SYGVQD in the germline V gene (reference sequence). The CDR3 length is 13 residues. Trimming removed 0 bases from V and 9 bases from J, with 9 bases in between. The CDR3 coding sequence is TGCGCCAGCAGTGAGTCGAGGGTACTTGAGCAGTTCTTC. Its protein product is CASSESRVLEQFF.

The V and J genes are TRBV11-2 and TRBJ2-4; D possibly corresponds to TRBD1 (5 bases). With the DNA end fitting TRBJ2-5 better, the J assignment may be wrong. Germline loops: CDR1 SGHAT, CDR2 FQNNGV. This CDR3 comprises 14 residues. The CDR3 region is CASSMRRAEETQYF. The CDR3 DNA follows: TGTGCCAGCAGCATGCGCAGGGCGGAAGAGACCCAGTACTTC.

The table lists this clonotype with a few counts. The chain links TRBV11-2 to TRBJ2-5; 9 positions match TRBD2. This CDR3 spans 15 amino acids. J lost 5 bases, V lost 5 bases, and 9 bases had no gene match. CDR1 is SGHAT, CDR2 FQNNGV, per germline. The CDR3 spells CASSQSAGGLETQYF. The DNA of the CDR3 is TGTGCCAGCAGCCAATCAGCGGGGGGCCTGGAGACCCAGTACTTC.

Only a few counts were recorded for this clonotype. The chain has TRBV2 and TRBJ2-7, with D hard to call. CDR1 SNHLY and CDR2 FYNNEI come from the germline V gene. The CDR3 runs to 13 residues. Trimming took off 6 bases at V and 1 base at J, with 10 bases between the two ends. DNA of the CDR3: TGTGCCAGCAGCCCCTTTGTGTCCTACGAGCAGTACTTC. It translates to CASSPFVSYEQYF. Filled out from reference TRBV2 and TRBJ2-7, the complete variable domain reads EPEVTQTPSHQVTQMGQEVILRCVPISNHLYFYWYRQILGQKVEFLVSFYNNEISEKSEIFDDQFSVERPDGSNFTLKIRSTKLEDSAMYFCASSPFVSYEQYFGPGTRLTVT.

About this clonotype itself: A much larger clone lies one base from this, so it may be a read error. V is TRBV20-1 and J is TRBJ2-1, with 11 bases matching TRBD2. Per the germline V gene, CDR1 is DFQATT and CDR2 is SNEGSKA (reference sequence). The CDR3 is 15 amino acids. J gave up 7 bases and V 3 bases, and 8 bases lay outside the gene matches. CDR3: CSARRPSGRCNEQFF. For the CDR3, the DNA is TGCAGTGCTAGGAGGCCTAGCGGGAGGTGTAATGAGCAGTTCTTC.

This clonotype was detected a few times. The V and J genes are TRBV6-1 and TRBJ1-2; 11 nucleotides agree with TRBD1. CDR3 length equals 19 residues. V dropped 8 bases and J dropped 4; count of bases not matched to a gene: 21. Germline-derived CDR1 and CDR2 are MNHNS and SASEGT. The CDR3 bases are TGTGCCAGCTTACCAGGACCAAGGACAGGGGGCTTGAGGATCTATGGCTACACCTTC. Encoded protein: CASLPGPRTGGLRIYGYTF.